This TCR beta chain was captured in a study of vaccination and CD4 T cells after COVID-19. Germline loops: CDR1 MGHRA, CDR2 YSYEKL. The CDR3 is 17 amino acids. The V segment lost 3 bases and the J segment 2 bases; nucleotides outside the gene matches: 6. The treatment here: 10-day PBMC culture with coronavirus spike peptide pools or control peptides (ViraFEST assay). Sequenced with the Oncomine TCR Beta short-read assay was DNA taken from cultured CD4+ T cells. Genomic DNA was drawn out of CD4+ T cells grown in culture. TCRdb reprocessed the PCR reads with MiXCR, giving one entry per CDR3 protein. In the table there are roughly 4,200 distinct CDR3 sequences, 21% of which are singletons. This clonotype has more than one count but fewer than ten. The antigen is not known. Regarding the study as a whole: Convalescent patients' vaccine-specific clones were spike mono-reactive in 304 of 307 cases. Convalescent patients had a median about 86% of post-vaccine SARS-CoV-2-reactive clones that were detected only after vaccination, not before it. Clonotypes reactive to SARS-CoV-2 had a median that went up from 21 to 38, but not significantly.

What was sequenced was CD4+ T cells from blood, cultured in vitro. The chain combines TRBV4-1 with TRBJ2-5; 13 nucleotides line up with TRBD2. The receptor was derived from a human donor who had recovered from COVID-19. The CDR3 sequence: CASSHTSGGAVQETQYF. The DNA for the CDR3 is TGCGCCAGCAGCCACACTAGCGGGGGGGCTGTACAAGAGACCCAGTACTTC.